This TCR beta chain came from a study of blood T cell repertoires in COVID-19. Germline assignment: CDR1 LGHNA and CDR2 YSLEER. CDR3 length equals 16 residues. V was pared by 3 bases and J by 2 bases, with 16 bases between. Assignments of participants to cohorts depended upon their own reported clinical history. Only in-frame clones appear in the TCRdb table, and some are missing; sequencing was by immunoSEQ multiplex PCR. The repertoire holds 250,000 to 300,000 clones, with roughly 88% as singletons. The chain has TRBV4-3 and TRBJ1-2; D might be TRBD1 (6 bases). The receptor comes from a woman in her 30s who had recovered from COVID-19. Sequences were obtained from PBMCs or T cells enriched from blood (not recorded which). The CDR3 loop is CASSQSAPGENYGYTF. The DNA for the CDR3 is TGCGCCAGCAGCCAGAGCGCGCCAGGGGAGAACTATGGCTACACCTTC.